The 17 T cell receptor beta chains listed next were all sequenced from one sample in a study of T-cell memory formation after mild COVID-19. One entry per CDR3 protein, called by TCRdb with MiXCR from the 5' RACE reads. This sample has roughly 140,000 distinct CDR3 sequences, with 11% to 15% found just once. Input material: PBMCs or a T cell subset sorted from them (not recorded which). These TCRs come from an adult woman who had mild COVID-19 (a few samples of this study predate the infection). Cell type and time point are not known.

V and J are TRBV14 and TRBJ2-3, with TRBD2 as a possible D gene (6 bases). V gave up 1 base and J gave up 0 bases, with 8 bases separating them. The CDR3 covers 15 residues. CDR1 and CDR2 (germline): SGHDN, FVKESK. The CDR3 DNA is TGTGCCAGCAGCCAAGGCGCGGGGAGCACAGATACGCAGTATTTT. Translating it yields CASSQGAGSTDTQYF.

This chain joins TRBV29-1 and TRBJ2-5, with D perhaps matching TRBD1 or TRBD2 (5 bases each). Trimming removed 1 base from V and 5 bases from J, with 14 bases in between. Germline V gene lookup returns CDR1 SQVTM and CDR2 ANQGSEA. The CDR3 spans 14 residues. CDR3 DNA: TGCAGCGTTGAAGCTGAGGGGTCGGTGGAGACCCAGTACTTC. Translated, it gives CSVEAEGSVETQYF.

The chain employs TRBV2 and TRBJ2-1, with unresolved D. CDR1 is SNHLY, CDR2 FYNNEI, per germline. CDR3 length equals 14 residues. Trimming removed 7 bases at V and 0 bases at J, with 10 bases between. The CDR3 loop is CASTETLSYNEQFF. The CDR3 DNA is TGTGCCAGCACGGAGACCCTCTCCTACAATGAGCAGTTCTTC.

This clonotype came up a few times. The CDR3 here is CASSSLAQGLGFF. The CDR3 DNA reads TGTGCCAGCAGTTCCCTGGCACAAGGTCTAGGGTTCTTC. The chain joins TRBV12-3 or TRBV12-4 to TRBJ2-1; D call uncertain. This CDR3 is 13 amino acids long. Trimming took off 4 bases at V and 15 bases at J, with 19 bases between the two ends.

V and J are TRBV27 and TRBJ2-1, with 10 nucleotides matching TRBD2. V was pared by 5 bases and J by 2 bases, with 3 bases of the junction left unmatched. Germline V gene sequence: CDR1 MNHEY, CDR2 SMNVEV (reference sequence). CDR3 length: 15 residues. Here the CDR3 DNA reads TGTGCCAGCAGTGAGGGGACTAGCGCCTACAATGAGCAGTTCTTC. Translation: CASSEGTSAYNEQFF.

The chain has TRBV5-1 and TRBJ2-3, with 12 bases lining up with TRBD2. The CDR3 length is 15 residues. Germline V gene lookup returns CDR1 SGHRS and CDR2 YFSETQ. With 6 bases clipped from V and 2 bases from J, the junction kept 4 bases outside the gene matches. The CDR3 region is CASTRTSGDTDTQYF. The DNA for the CDR3 is TGCGCCAGCACCAGGACTAGCGGGGACACAGATACGCAGTATTTT.

The CDR3 spells CSASGTYEETQYF. CDR3 nucleotide sequence: TGCAGTGCTAGCGGGACCTACGAAGAGACCCAGTACTTC. The V call is TRBV20-1, the J call TRBJ2-5; D is possibly TRBD1 or TRBD2 (5 bases each). V was shortened by 3 bases and J by 3 bases, with 11 bases between the two germline ends. Germline V CDR1 and CDR2: DFQATT, SNEGSKA (reference sequence). This CDR3 region has 13 residues.

This clonotype has only a few counts. The genes are TRBV10-2 and TRBJ2-7; weak D call: TRBD1 (5 bases). Trimming removed 8 bases from V and 3 bases from J, with 14 bases in between. The CDR3 contains 13 residues. Per the germline V gene, CDR1 is WSHSY and CDR2 is SAAADI. The DNA of the CDR3 is TGCGCCAGCTTGGGCGACAGCGACTACGAGCAGTACTTC. This sequence encodes CASLGDSDYEQYF.

The chain's CDR3 is CASSEYTYTGELFF. The CDR3 DNA reads TGTGCCAGCAGTGAATATACCTACACCGGGGAGCTGTTTTTT. The chain links TRBV25-1 to TRBJ2-2; D not certain. Trimming cost V 0 bases and J 3 bases, with 5 bases left between them. The CDR3 is made up of 14 amino acids. From germline, CDR1 is MGHDK and CDR2 SYGVNS.

This clonotype was seen a few times. This chain connects TRBV21-1 to TRBJ2-7; the table's D call, TRBD1, has no DNA check behind it. TRBV21-1 is deemed a pseudogene. The CDR3 runs to 13 residues. CDR3: CASRGQGAREQYF. CDR3 coding DNA: TGTGCCAGCAGGGGACAGGGGGCGAGGGAGCAGTACTTC.

This sequence joins TRBV29-1 and TRBJ1-1; 9 bases are shared with TRBD1. This CDR3 comprises 18 residues. V gave up 0 bases and J gave up 5 bases; unmatched junction bases: 16. Germline V gene sequence: CDR1 SQVTM, CDR2 ANQGSEA. CDR3 region: CSVEDRGGPTGGWTEAFF. The CDR3 DNA reads as TGCAGCGTTGAAGATCGGGGCGGGCCGACAGGGGGGTGGACTGAAGCTTTCTTT.

This clonotype was picked up many times. This rearrangement joins TRBV7-6 to TRBJ2-2; D gene unclear. The V and J ends lost 5 bases and 1 base respectively, with 5 bases between them. Germline assignment: CDR1 SGHVS and CDR2 FNYEAQ. The CDR3 contains 13 residues. Here the CDR3 DNA reads TGTGCCAGCAGCACAGAGAACACCGGGGAGCTGTTTTTT. Protein product: CASSTENTGELFF.

The chain employs TRBV7-9 and TRBJ1-4, with no clear D. CDR1 SEHNR and CDR2 FQNEAQ come from the germline V gene (reference sequence). V was clipped by 5 bases and J by 10 bases, with 11 bases between them. This CDR3 comprises 12 residues. The CDR3 nucleotides read TGTGCCAGCAGCCAAGGGTTGGGAAAACTGTTTTTT. Its translation is CASSQGLGKLFF.

The table lists this clonotype with a few counts. V and J are TRBV12-3 or TRBV12-4 and TRBJ2-1; tentatively, D is TRBD1 (5 bases). The length of the CDR3 is 16 residues. V was trimmed by 5 bases and J by 0 bases, leaving 14 bases between them. Written as DNA, the CDR3 is TGTGCCAGCAGTACGGACGGTGACAGCTCCTACAATGAGCAGTTCTTC. Amino acids: CASSTDGDSSYNEQFF.

This clonotype was observed a few times. This chain joins TRBV5-6 and TRBJ2-1; no reliable D call. Germline CDR1 and CDR2: SGHDT and YYEEEE. The V gene lost 3 bases and the J gene lost 4 bases, with 11 bases spanning the gap. This CDR3 is 14 amino acids long. The CDR3 reads CASSSRAEYNEQFF. The CDR3 nucleotides read TGTGCCAGCAGCTCCCGGGCGGAATACAATGAGCAGTTCTTC.

The J gene is TRBJ2-1, the V gene TRBV14, with no clear D. The CDR3 totals 14 residues. Germline loops: CDR1 SGHDN, CDR2 FVKESK. V gave up 2 bases and J gave up 9 bases, with 14 bases separating them. The CDR3 protein is CASSQPNHEGEQFF. The CDR3 nucleotides read TGTGCCAGCAGCCAACCCAACCACGAAGGTGAGCAGTTCTTC.

The rearrangement uses TRBV20-1 and TRBJ1-5; D uncertain. The CDR3 length is 15 residues. Trimming removed 0 bases from V and 1 base from J, with 10 bases in between. In germline, CDR1 is DFQATT, CDR2 SNEGSKA (reference sequence). The CDR3 DNA is TGCAGTGCTAGAGATGGCACGGACAGCAATCAGCCCCAGCATTTT. The encoded protein is CSARDGTDSNQPQHF.